These 5 T cell receptor beta chains came from one sample sequenced in a study of control samples from healthy donors and cancer patients. The assay was immunoSEQ multiplex PCR, and TCRdb's table has in-frame clones only and misses some. The repertoire includes approximately 120,000 clones, about nine tenths of them detected once, and roughly 4% sits in the top ten. Sequencing was carried out using blood. These receptors all come from a human donor in good health. The donor label of this sample is uncertain.

J is TRBJ2-2 and V is TRBV11-3; D gene unclear. The CDR3 is 15 amino acids. The V gene lost 0 bases and the J gene lost 4 bases, with 9 bases spanning the gap. Germline V gives CDR1 SGHNT, CDR2 YENEEA. Written as DNA, the CDR3 is TGTGCCAGCAGCTTAGACCCAAACCCCACCGGGGAGCTGTTTTTT. This gives the protein CASSLDPNPTGELFF. The full variable domain, in which reference TRBV11-3 and TRBJ2-2 provide the parts outside the CDR3, is EAGVVQSPRYKIIEKKQPVAFWCNPISGHNTLYWYLQNLGQGPELLIRYENEEAVDDSQLPKDRFSAERLKGVDSTLKIQPAELGDSAVYLCASSLDPNPTGELFFGEGSRLTVL.

The chain employs TRBV27 and TRBJ1-1; 7 bases match TRBD1. The CDR3 contains 16 residues. CDR1 and CDR2 (germline): MNHEY, SMNVEV (reference sequence). V was pared by 4 bases and J by 0 bases, with 8 bases of the junction left unmatched. The DNA for the CDR3 is TGTGCCAGCAGTTCGCCGGGACAGAGCATGAACACTGAAGCTTTCTTT. Amino acids: CASSSPGQSMNTEAFF.

The sample holds a few counts of this clone. The chain employs TRBV7-8 and TRBJ1-5, with 8 nucleotides matching TRBD1. Germline V gives CDR1 SGHVS, CDR2 FQNEAQ. V gave up 4 bases and J gave up 4 bases; unmatched junction bases: 3. The CDR3 spans 14 residues. The CDR3 is CASSSGQENQPQHF. The CDR3 region has the DNA TGTGCCAGCAGCTCGGGACAGGAGAATCAGCCCCAGCATTTT. Variable domain in full (rest from reference TRBV7-8 and TRBJ1-5): GAGVSQSPRYKVAKRGQDVALRCDPISGHVSLFWYQQALGQGPEFLTYFQNEAQLDKSGLPSDRFFAERPEGSVSTLKIQRTQQEDSAVYLCASSSGQENQPQHFGDGTRLSIL.

The CDR3 region is CASSLGGGKRYEQYF. Here the CDR3 DNA reads TGTGCCAGCAGTTTGGGCGGTGGGAAAAGGTACGAGCAGTACTTC. This chain connects TRBV6-1 to TRBJ2-7; the D is unclear. The CDR3 runs to 15 residues. Trimming pared 5 bases from V and 4 bases from J, leaving 18 bases between. Germline V gives CDR1 MNHNS, CDR2 SASEGT.

V gene TRBV30 combines with J gene TRBJ1-4; D might be TRBD1 (5 bases). CDR3 length: 14 amino acids. V was shortened by 3 bases and J by 4 bases, with 12 bases between the two germline ends. Germline lookup yields CDR1 GTSNPN and CDR2 SVGIG (reference sequence). The CDR3 is CAWSPTVGNEKLFF. CDR3 DNA sequence: TGTGCCTGGAGCCCGACAGTGGGTAATGAAAAACTGTTTTTT.